The following is a T cell receptor beta chain sequence with its context. With 5 bases clipped from V and 5 bases from J, the junction kept 5 bases outside the gene matches. This CDR3 comprises 13 residues. CDR1 SNHLY and CDR2 FYNNEI come from the germline V gene. These data belong to a study of blood T cell repertoires in COVID-19. Original methodology: Reference gene primer amplification gave estimated nucleated cell counts. Using immunoSEQ multiplex PCR, the repertoire was profiled, and TCRdb retains in-frame clones only, with some absent. V and J calls and clone size follow that table, whereas D and trimming were derived from the DNA. The data hold about 42,000 clones, with approximately 80% observed a single time.

This receptor was identified in a man in his forties or fifties with active COVID-19. This sequence joins TRBV2 and TRBJ1-2; TRBD1 matches at 7 bases. The sample taken for sequencing was peripheral blood. CDR3 DNA sequence: TGTGCCAGCAGTAGGGGGCAAGGGTATGGCTACACCTTC. It is translated as CASSRGQGYGYTF.